These T cell receptor beta chains were read from a single sample in a study of shared clonotypes between healthy human individuals. The assay was immunoSEQ multiplex PCR, and TCRdb's table has in-frame clones only and misses some. The repertoire holds about 1.5 million clones, with 95% to 99% as singletons. The sample was naive CD4+ T cells sorted from blood. Source of these receptors: a man aged 25 to 40 in good health. Both conserved end residues are part of each CDR3. A D gene is named only where the DNA matches it firmly. Only some rows state a clone size, as once, few, many or a class for expanded clones.

j_call d_call v_call clone_size cdr3_nt cdr3_aa
TRBJ1-2 . TRBV5-4 . TGTGCCAGCAGCCACCGTGCGGGAGGTAGTGGCTACACCTTC CASSHRAGGSGYTF
TRBJ2-3 TRBD2 TRBV9 . TGTGCCAGCAGCGCTTTAGCGGGAGCGAGCACAGATACGCAGTATTTT CASSALAGASTDTQYF
TRBJ1-4 TRBD1 TRBV27 . TGTGCCAGCAGTTATCAGGGGGCTGGTGAAAAACTGTTTTTT CASSYQGAGEKLFF
TRBJ2-5 . TRBV6-5 once TGTGCCAGCAGTTACGGGTCAGGACCCAGGGAGACCCAGTACTTC CASSYGSGPRETQYF
TRBJ1-1 . TRBV20-1 . TGCAGTGCTAATGGGGACTATGCTTTCTTT CSANGDYAFF
TRBJ2-7 TRBD2 TRBV11-2 . TGTGCCAGCAGCTCCCCTCCACCGGGACTAGGTGTCTACGAGCAGTACTTC CASSSPPPGLGVYEQYF
TRBJ2-7 TRBD1 TRBV7-6 once TGTGCCAGCAGCCCGTTACCGGGACAGGGTTACGAGCAGTACTTC CASSPLPGQGYEQYF
TRBJ2-5 TRBD2 TRBV5-8 . TGTGCCAGCAGCTTGAGTGCGGGGCGGGGGGAGACCCAGTACTTC CASSLSAGRGETQYF
TRBJ1-4 . TRBV5-1 few TGCGCCAGCAGCCCCGTTGGCCTCTCCAAGGCGCTGTTTTTT CASSPVGLSKALFF
TRBJ2-7 TRBD1 TRBV7-6 . TGTGCCAGCAGCCTAGGGCGGCCGGGACAGGGCGGGATTGGTTACGAGCAGTACTTC CASSLGRPGQGGIGYEQYF
TRBJ1-2 . TRBV5-4 . TGTGCCAGCAGCTTGGGGGCGGGCCAAGGCTATGGCTACACCTTC CASSLGAGQGYGYTF
TRBJ2-1 . TRBV7-3 . TGTGCCAGCAGCTTAACGATTGGCCGACTAGGCCCTAACGAGCAGTTCTTC CASSLTIGRLGPNEQFF
TRBJ2-7 TRBD2 TRBV12-5 . TGTGCTAGTGGTTTGCCCCGGACTAGCGGGAGGTACGAGCAGTACTTC CASGLPRTSGRYEQYF
TRBJ2-5 . TRBV9 . TGTGCCAGCAGCGTAGTGGCAGGGGCGAGGGAGACCCAGTACTTC CASSVVAGARETQYF
TRBJ1-5 . TRBV19 . TGTGCCAGTATCTATACAGGGAGCAATCAGCCCCAGCATTTT CASIYTGSNQPQHF
TRBJ1-3 TRBD1 TRBV5-5 . TGTGCCAGCAGCTTGCCGGGACAGGGGGCTTACACCATATATTTT CASSLPGQGAYTIYF
TRBJ2-5 . TRBV11-3 . TGTGCCAGCAGCTACCGGGACCGAGAGACCCAGTACTTC CASSYRDRETQYF
TRBJ2-3 . TRBV2 . TGTGCCAGCAGATTGGTTGGCCAGGATACGCAGTATTTT CASRLVGQDTQYF
TRBJ2-7 TRBD2 TRBV9 . TGTGCCGGAGGACTAGCGGGCTCCTACGAGCAGTACTTC CAGGLAGSYEQYF
TRBJ1-4 . TRBV18 . TGTGCCAGCTCACCGGGAGCCAGGGATGAAAAACTGTTTTTT CASSPGARDEKLFF
TRBJ1-2 TRBD1 TRBV23-1 . TGCGCCAGCAAAAGGGGGGACAGAAACTATGGCTACACCTTC CASKRGDRNYGYTF
TRBJ2-7 TRBD2 TRBV30 once TGTGCCTGGAGTGTAGGCCCGCCTAGCGGGTCCCACCCCTCCTACGAGCAGTACTTC CAWSVGPPSGSHPSYEQYF
TRBJ2-7 . TRBV11-2 . TGTGCCAGCAGCCTCCGGGATCCGGACAGGTACTTC CASSLRDPDRYF
TRBJ2-7 . TRBV7-8 . TGTGCCAGCAGCTTAGGCCAAGACTACGAGCAGTACTTC CASSLGQDYEQYF
TRBJ2-7 . TRBV29-1 . TGCAGCGTTAGGAGCGGATACTCCTACGAGCAGTACTTC CSVRSGYSYEQYF
TRBJ2-5 . TRBV7-2 . TGTGCCAGCAGCGTCCAAGAGACCCAGTACTTC CASSVQETQYF
TRBJ2-3 . TRBV5-1 . TGCGCCAGCAGCTTTGCACTCGGGGACAAAACAGATACGCAGTATTTT CASSFALGDKTDTQYF
TRBJ2-7 TRBD2 TRBV5-6 once TGTGCCAGCAGCTTATTTACCGGGACTAGCGGGAGCTACGAGCAGTACTTC CASSLFTGTSGSYEQYF
TRBJ1-2 . TRBV10-3 . TGTGCCATCAGTGTATCCGGGGACGGCTACACCTTC CAISVSGDGYTF
TRBJ1-5 . TRBV5-8 . TGTGCCAGCAGCTCAAGAAGTAACAATCAGCCCCAGCATTTT CASSSRSNNQPQHF
TRBJ2-1 . TRBV6-1 . TGTGCCAGCAGTGAAGCGACTCGAGGGGACAATGAGCAGTTCTTC CASSEATRGDNEQFF
TRBJ1-4 TRBD1 TRBV10-3 once TGTGCCATCAAGTCGGGACAGGGGATTGATCCTAATGAAAAACTGTTTTTT CAIKSGQGIDPNEKLFF
TRBJ2-3 TRBD2 TRBV6-4 . TGTGCCAGCAGCCAACTAGCGGGAGGATCAGATACGCAGTATTTT CASSQLAGGSDTQYF
TRBJ1-4 . TRBV11-2 . TGTGCCAGCAGCTTAACCGGGGAGGGCCGAACTAATGAAAAACTGTTTTTT CASSLTGEGRTNEKLFF
TRBJ2-2 TRBD1 TRBV7-3 . TGTGCCAGCAGCTACAGGGGACAGGGAGGCACCGGGGAGCTGTTTTTT CASSYRGQGGTGELFF
TRBJ1-5 . TRBV28 . TGTGCCAGCAGTTTATTAGGGGCCAACAATCAGCCCCAGCATTTT CASSLLGANNQPQHF
TRBJ2-1 TRBD1 TRBV5-1 . TGCGCCAGCAGCGTTACAGGGGATCTGATTAATGAGCAGTTCTTC CASSVTGDLINEQFF
TRBJ2-7 TRBD2 TRBV5-4 once TGTGCCAGCAGTTTTACTAGCGGGACTATCTACGAGCAGTACTTC CASSFTSGTIYEQYF
TRBJ2-7 TRBD1 TRBV6-1 . TGTGCCAGCAGCAGGACAGGGGAGGGGTACGAGCAGTACTTC CASSRTGEGYEQYF
TRBJ1-4 . TRBV4-3 . TGCGCCAGCAGCCCCGGGCGGGCCACAACTAATGAAAAACTGTTTTTT CASSPGRATTNEKLFF
TRBJ2-3 . TRBV5-1 . TGCGCCAGCAGCTTGGATCCGGGCTTCTTAGATACGCAGTATTTT CASSLDPGFLDTQYF
TRBJ2-5 TRBD1 TRBV9 . TGTGCCAGCAGCGTAGCGGGACAGGGGATAGGGGAGACCCAGTACTTC CASSVAGQGIGETQYF
TRBJ2-1 TRBD2 TRBV19 . TGTGCCAGTAGCGCGGGAGGATTAATTGAGCAGTTCTTC CASSAGGLIEQFF
TRBJ2-3 TRBD2 TRBV28 . TGTGCCAGCAGTTTGAGGCTAGCGGGTCCTAGCACAGATACGCAGTATTTT CASSLRLAGPSTDTQYF
TRBJ2-5 TRBD1 TRBV9 . TGTGCCAGCAGCGACCGGGACAGGGTCCAAGAGACCCAGTACTTC CASSDRDRVQETQYF
TRBJ2-5 . TRBV6-5 . TGTGCCAGCAGTTCCGTGGAGACCCAGTACTTC CASSSVETQYF
TRBJ2-7 . TRBV9 . TGTGCCAGCAGCTATACAGGGTCAGACGAGCAGTACTTC CASSYTGSDEQYF
TRBJ2-7 TRBD2 TRBV5-1 . TGCGCCAGCAGCCCCGGACTAGCGGGAGCGGGGCTCTACGAGCAGTACTTC CASSPGLAGAGLYEQYF
TRBJ1-1 TRBD1 TRBV10-3 . TGTGCCATCAGCGCGGACAGGGGGAACACTGAAGCTTTCTTT CAISADRGNTEAFF
TRBJ1-2 . TRBV2 . TGTGCCAGCAGTCAGGCTAACTATGGCTACACCTTC CASSQANYGYTF
TRBJ2-7 TRBD1 TRBV5-1 . TGCGCCAGCAGCCTGACAGGGGGCGAGCAGTACTTC CASSLTGGEQYF
TRBJ2-5 . TRBV29-1 . TGCAGCGTCCAACTCAGGGTCCAGGAGACCCAGTACTTC CSVQLRVQETQYF
TRBJ2-7 . TRBV5-1 . TGCGCCAGCAGCTTGGCCCCCTACGAGCAGTACTTC CASSLAPYEQYF
TRBJ2-2 . TRBV18 once TGTGCCAGTTACTTAGGGGCCATGAACACCGGGGAGCTGTTTTTT CASYLGAMNTGELFF
TRBJ2-1 TRBD1 TRBV15 . TGTGCCACCAGCAGAGACGCCGGGACAGGGGTGTGGTACAATGAGCAGTTCTTC CATSRDAGTGVWYNEQFF